This TCR beta chain was recovered during a study of cytomegalovirus exposure and HLA in healthy donors. The PCR was carried out with 60 Vbeta primers and 13 Jbeta primers. TCRdb's copy holds only in-frame clones and misses some; the assay was immunoSEQ multiplex PCR. Of tens of thousands of clones in the sample, approximately 73% were seen once. Germline V CDR1 and CDR2: SGHAT, FQDESV (reference sequence). The CDR3 loop spans 15 amino acids. Trimming stripped 5 bases from V and 0 bases from J, with 11 bases between. There were likely unrecorded immune exposures, though donors were nominally healthy when sampled.

The V call is TRBV11-1, the J call TRBJ2-1, with no clear D. Input material: PBMCs. The source is a man in his fifties in good health and CMV-seronegative. CDR3 loop: CASSPELSSYNEQFF. The CDR3 nucleotides read TGTGCCAGCAGCCCGGAGTTGAGCTCCTACAATGAGCAGTTCTTC.